The T cell receptor beta chain under discussion was sequenced for a study of T cell changes during pregnancy in multiple sclerosis. Germline V gene sequence: CDR1 SNHLY, CDR2 FYNNEI. Deletions cut 8 bases from V and 1 base from J, with 11 bases between. The length of the CDR3 is 13 residues. The table came from immunoSEQ multiplex PCR; TCRdb's copy has only in-frame clones and leaves some out. The table lists 51,000 or so clones, about 92% of them singletons, with around 1.9% in the top ten. The chain uses TRBV2 and TRBJ1-2, with no clear D. The source of this sequence is a female donor with multiple sclerosis, enrolled in a pregnancy study. This material consisted of peripheral blood, taken in the second trimester of pregnancy. CDR3: CASRRTDNYGYTF. The DNA of the CDR3 is TGTGCCAGCCGGAGGACCGATAACTATGGCTACACCTTC.